The 16 T cell receptor beta chains presented below share a single source sample, sequenced in a study of cytotoxic CD8 clonotypes in ibrutinib-treated CLL. Some clones are missing from TCRdb's copy, which holds only in-frame ones; the method was immunoSEQ multiplex PCR. The table records some 150,000 clones, approximately 80% of them present only once. This specimen was PBMCs, taken after 12 months of ibrutinib treatment. The receptors shown here come from a human donor with chronic lymphocytic leukemia.

There are a few counts of this clone. The chain is built from TRBV28 and TRBJ2-2, with D hard to call. This CDR3 region has 13 residues. The V and J ends lost 3 bases and 6 bases respectively, with 8 bases between them. Per the germline V gene, CDR1 is MDHEN and CDR2 is SYDVKM. The CDR3 bases are TGTGCCAGCAGTTTCCAGATAGCCGGGGAGCTGTTTTTT. Residues: CASSFQIAGELFF.

This clone was detected once. The gene calls are TRBV27 and TRBJ2-7, with D hard to call. V lost 2 bases, J lost 0 bases, and 11 bases lay in between. CDR3 size: 15 residues. Looked up from germline, CDR1 is MNHEY and CDR2 is SMNVEV (reference sequence). This CDR3 is CASSLGGAPSYEQYF. The CDR3 nucleotides are TGTGCCAGCAGTTTAGGTGGAGCCCCCTCCTACGAGCAGTACTTC.

This clone was counted once. The J gene is TRBJ2-1, the V gene TRBV5-1; a weak D match, TRBD2 (6 bases). Trimming cost V 5 bases and J 10 bases, with 10 bases left between them. This CDR3 is 11 amino acids long. Germline values: CDR1 SGHRS, CDR2 YFSETQ. CDR3 sequence reads: CASRDRGEQFF. CDR3 DNA sequence: TGCGCCAGCAGGGATCGGGGGGAGCAGTTCTTC.

This chain joins TRBV28 and TRBJ2-7; 12 bases fit TRBD2. From germline, CDR1 is MDHEN and CDR2 SYDVKM. The V segment lost 6 bases and the J segment 2 bases; nucleotides outside the gene matches: 2. The CDR3 has 14 amino acids. CDR3 bases: TGTGCCAGCAGGCGACTAGCGGGGGCCTACGAGCAGTACTTC. This translates into CASRRLAGAYEQYF.

The rearrangement joins TRBV5-1 to TRBJ1-4; D perhaps matches TRBD1 (5 bases). Per germline, CDR1 SGHRS and CDR2 YFSETQ. V dropped 4 bases and J dropped 4 bases, with 11 bases sitting between them. The CDR3 has 14 amino acids. The CDR3 DNA follows: TGCGCCAGCAGCAGCACAGGAAATAATGAAAAACTGTTTTTT. This encodes CASSSTGNNEKLFF.

There are a few counts of this clone. The chain links TRBV5-1 to TRBJ2-2, with D unclear. Trimming shortened V by 1 base and J by 0 bases, and 10 bases separated the two germline ends. Germline V gene data show CDR1 as SGHRS and CDR2 as YFSETQ. The CDR3 length is 16 residues. The CDR3 region has the DNA TGCGCCAGCAGCTTGATGGGGAACCCGAACACCGGGGAGCTGTTTTTT. Its protein product is CASSLMGNPNTGELFF.

The chain combines TRBV5-1 with TRBJ2-2; D tentatively reads TRBD1 or TRBD2 (6 bases each). Between the trimmed V and J ends, which lost 2 bases and 5 bases, there was a span of 19 bases. The CDR3 is 17 residues long. The V gene's germline CDR1 is SGHRS and CDR2 YFSETQ. The CDR3 reads CASSLGQTQGGTGELFF. The CDR3 DNA reads as TGCGCCAGCAGCTTAGGACAGACCCAAGGGGGGACCGGGGAGCTGTTTTTT.

This chain uses TRBV11-2 with TRBJ1-1, with D perhaps TRBD1 (6 bases). Trimming removed 5 bases from V and 11 bases from J, with 18 bases in between. Germline V gene lookup returns CDR1 SGHAT and CDR2 FQNNGV. This CDR3 spans 13 amino acids. CDR3 protein: CASSPQGGGRAFF. The CDR3 DNA reads as TGTGCCAGCAGCCCCCAAGGGGGGGGGAGGGCTTTCTTT.

The V call is TRBV7-9, the J call TRBJ1-6; 11 nucleotides match TRBD1. CDR1 SEHNR and CDR2 FQNEAQ come from the germline V gene (reference sequence). There are 16 residues in the CDR3. Unmatched junction bases numbered 13, after V lost 5 bases and J lost 13 bases. DNA for the CDR3: TGTGCCAGCAGCCCTAGGACAGGGGGCCGCATTTCTCCCCTCCACTTT. This encodes CASSPRTGGRISPLHF.

The gene calls are TRBV6-5 and TRBJ2-7; D tentatively reads TRBD1 or TRBD2 (6 bases each). The CDR3 extends over 15 amino acids. The germline gives CDR1 MNHEY, CDR2 SVGAGI. The V gene lost 6 bases and the J gene lost 3 bases, with 18 bases spanning the gap. The CDR3 protein is CASRNKGGASYEQYF. CDR3 sequence (DNA): TGTGCCAGCAGGAACAAGGGGGGCGCAAGCTACGAGCAGTACTTC.

CDR3 sequence reads: CASLLATHNSPLHF. As DNA, the CDR3 is TGTGCCAGTCTTTTGGCGACACACAATTCACCCCTCCACTTT. The chain joins TRBV2 to TRBJ1-6; D is ambiguous. Trimming shortened V by 9 bases and J by 7 bases, and 16 bases separated the two germline ends. This CDR3 is 14 amino acids long. The germline V gene encodes CDR1 SNHLY and CDR2 FYNNEI.

This clone was observed at least ten times. This rearrangement joins TRBV6-5 to TRBJ2-7; maybe TRBD2 (5 bases). The length of the CDR3 is 12 residues. The germline V and J ends were trimmed by 6 bases and 6 bases, with 12 bases remaining between them. Germline assignment: CDR1 MNHEY and CDR2 SVGAGI. The CDR3 is CASSRGSGEQYF. In nucleotides, the CDR3 is TGTGCCAGCAGCCGGGGATCGGGCGAGCAGTACTTC.

J is TRBJ2-7 and V is TRBV18; D gene ambiguous. Looked up from germline, CDR1 is KGHSH and CDR2 is LQKENI. The germline V and J ends were trimmed by 1 base and 5 bases, with 9 bases remaining between them. The CDR3 runs 13 residues. CDR3 sequence (DNA): TGTGCCAGCTCACCACAATATCTGGACGAGCAGTACTTC. Protein sequence: CASSPQYLDEQYF.

Ten or more counts support this clone. The J gene is TRBJ1-6, the V gene TRBV2, with D tentatively TRBD1 (5 bases). The CDR3 runs 15 residues. CDR1 and CDR2 from the germline V gene are SNHLY and FYNNEI. V gave up 2 bases and J gave up 6 bases, with 11 bases separating them. DNA for the CDR3: TGTGCCAGCAGTGAAACCCCCAGGGCTAATTCACCCCTCCACTTT. Encoded protein: CASSETPRANSPLHF. The variable domain in full, with the rest retrieved from reference TRBV2 and TRBJ1-6, is EPEVTQTPSHQVTQMGQEVILRCVPISNHLYFYWYRQILGQKVEFLVSFYNNEISEKSEIFDDQFSVERPDGSNFTLKIRSTKLEDSAMYFCASSETPRANSPLHFGNGTRLTVT.

This clone occurred a few times. The chain recombines TRBV10-2 with TRBJ1-6, with D maybe TRBD1 (5 bases). Between the trimmed V and J ends, which lost 0 bases and 5 bases, there was a span of 8 bases. This CDR3 has 15 residues. From germline, CDR1 is WSHSY and CDR2 SAAADI. The CDR3 loop is CASSESSGNNSPLHF. The CDR3 nucleotides read TGCGCCAGCAGTGAGTCTTCAGGGAATAATTCACCCCTCCACTTT.

In DNA, the CDR3 is TGCGCCAGCAGCCAAGATTGGGAGACAGGGGGCTATGAGCAGTTCTTC. Protein sequence: CASSQDWETGGYEQFF. The chain uses TRBV4-3 and TRBJ2-1, with 10 bases fitting TRBD1. Trimming at V came to 0 bases and at J to 8 bases, leaving 7 bases not matched to a gene. Germline V gene data show CDR1 as LGHNA and CDR2 as YSLEER. This CDR3 is 16 amino acids long.